The 19 T cell receptor beta chains below come from one sample, sequenced in a study of blood T cell repertoires in COVID-19. Measured with immunoSEQ multiplex PCR; TCRdb has only the in-frame clones, and not every one. Here the sample spans around 240,000 clones, roughly 79% being singletons. The sequencing input was peripheral blood. These receptors all stem from a woman of 80 years or more with acute or convalescent COVID-19.

The rearrangement links TRBV3-1 (or the pseudogene TRBV3-2) to TRBJ1-6; no clear D. V was trimmed by 3 bases and J by 6 bases, leaving 6 bases between them. Germline CDR1 and CDR2: LGHDT and YNNKEL (reference sequence). The CDR3 covers 13 residues. This CDR3 is CASSHSSNSPLHF. DNA of the CDR3: TGTGCCAGCAGCCATTCGTCTAATTCACCCCTCCACTTT.

The V gene is TRBV6-1, the J gene TRBJ2-5; 7 bases agree with TRBD2. Per germline, CDR1 MNHNS and CDR2 SASEGT. The ends lost 2 bases at V and 3 bases at J; junction bases unmatched: 6. The CDR3 is made up of 15 amino acids. CDR3 loop: CASSEIGAGKETQYF. The CDR3 DNA reads TGTGCCAGCAGTGAAATCGGAGCGGGAAAAGAGACCCAGTACTTC.

The chain recombines TRBV5-6 with TRBJ1-5; D uncertain. The V and J ends lost 0 bases and 3 bases respectively, with 13 bases between them. Germline V gene sequence: CDR1 SGHDT, CDR2 YYEEEE. This CDR3 has 16 residues. The CDR3 reads CASSLGIQAFNQPQHF. The DNA of the CDR3 is TGTGCCAGCAGCTTGGGGATTCAGGCGTTCAATCAGCCCCAGCATTTT.

This clone was picked up one time. The rearrangement links TRBV11-2 to TRBJ2-2, with D unclear. Trimming removed 1 base from V and 4 bases from J, with 13 bases in between. CDR1 and CDR2 from the germline V gene are SGHAT and FQNNGV. The CDR3 loop spans 16 amino acids. Here the CDR3 DNA reads TGTGCCAGCAGCTTAGTTGGTCCGCGAGGCACCGGGGAGCTGTTTTTT. As protein: CASSLVGPRGTGELFF.

The chain joins TRBV4-2 to TRBJ1-2; 9 bases align to TRBD1. This CDR3 spans 16 amino acids. Germline V gene lookup returns CDR1 LGHNA and CDR2 YNFKEQ. J was trimmed by 4 bases and V by 1 base; bases with no gene match: 7. The chain's CDR3 is CASSQVPGQGIYGYTF. Written as DNA, the CDR3 is TGTGCCAGCAGCCAAGTCCCGGGACAGGGAATCTATGGCTACACCTTC.

The rearrangement joins TRBV7-2 to TRBJ1-6; D gene uncertain. Germline V gene data show CDR1 as SGHTA and CDR2 as FQGNSA. This CDR3 contains 17 residues. V was shortened by 1 base and J by 0 bases, with 10 bases between the two germline ends. This chain's CDR3 is CASSLDARGSYNSPLHF. CDR3 sequence (DNA): TGTGCCAGCAGCTTAGACGCTAGAGGCTCCTATAATTCACCCCTCCACTTT.

The chain couples TRBV4-3 to TRBJ2-7, with D possibly TRBD2 on 6 matching bases. This CDR3 is built from 15 residues. Germline loops: CDR1 LGHNA, CDR2 YSLEER. V lost 6 bases and J 0 bases, leaving 15 bases between the germline ends. The CDR3 DNA is TGCGCCAGCAGTCGCGGGTTAGCGGTCTCCTACGAGCAGTACTTC. It codes for CASSRGLAVSYEQYF.

V and J are TRBV5-1 and TRBJ1-4; TRBD1 aligns across 7 bases. This CDR3 has 14 residues. Germline CDR1 and CDR2: SGHRS and YFSETQ. V lost 3 bases and J lost 7; bases outside the gene matches: 6. CDR3 protein: CASSSTGILEKLFF. DNA of the CDR3: TGCGCCAGCAGCTCGACAGGGATTCTTGAAAAACTGTTTTTT. Variable domain in full (rest from reference TRBV5-1 and TRBJ1-4): KAGVTQTPRYLIKTRGQQVTLSCSPISGHRSVSWYQQTPGQGLQFLFEYFSETQRNKGNFPGRFSGRQFSNSRSEMNVSTLELGDSALYLCASSSTGILEKLFFGSGTQLSVL.

The rearrangement joins TRBV7-2 to TRBJ2-5; a weak D match, TRBD2 (6 bases). This CDR3 has 13 amino acids. In germline, CDR1 is SGHTA, CDR2 FQGNSA. V was clipped by 4 bases and J by 5 bases, with 11 bases between them. The CDR3 reads CASSSLAAETQYF. As DNA, the CDR3 is TGTGCCAGCAGCTCACTAGCTGCCGAGACCCAGTACTTC.

The J gene is TRBJ1-5, the V gene TRBV28, with D possibly matching TRBD1 (6 bases). Per germline, CDR1 MDHEN and CDR2 SYDVKM. The CDR3 is made up of 15 amino acids. V dropped 5 bases and J dropped 7 bases, with 18 bases sitting between them. Here the CDR3 reads CASSLLKGGGQPQHF. The CDR3 region has the DNA TGTGCCAGCAGTCTCCTCAAGGGAGGGGGACAGCCCCAGCATTTT.

The genes are TRBV10-3 and TRBJ1-4; 8 bases are shared with TRBD1. The V and J ends lost 6 bases and 2 bases, in that order; junction bases with no gene match: 11. The CDR3 is 17 amino acids. CDR1 and CDR2 from the germline V gene are ENHRY and SYGVKD. For the CDR3, the DNA is TGTGCCATCAGCGAAAGACTCAGGGGGCTTACTAATGAAAAACTGTTTTTT. This sequence encodes CAISERLRGLTNEKLFF.

The V gene is TRBV7-3, the J gene TRBJ2-1; TRBD2 is a possible D gene (7 bases). With 5 bases removed from V and 2 bases from J, the gap between germline ends came to 16 bases. The germline V gene encodes CDR1 SGHTA and CDR2 FQGTGA. CDR3 length: 16 amino acids. The CDR3 region is CASSPREGGPYNEQFF. CDR3 nucleotide sequence: TGTGCCAGCAGCCCAAGGGAGGGGGGCCCCTACAATGAGCAGTTCTTC.

This clone has only one observation. The gene calls are TRBV4-2 and TRBJ1-2, with 9 bases lining up with TRBD1. The CDR3 is made up of 14 amino acids. Germline values: CDR1 LGHNA, CDR2 YNFKEQ. Losses at the gene ends were 1 base for V and 8 bases for J; bases not matched to a gene: 5. Here the CDR3 DNA reads TGTGCCAGCAGCCAAGCCGGGACAGGGAGCGGCTACACCTTC. Amino acid sequence: CASSQAGTGSGYTF.

The chain combines TRBV19 with TRBJ2-3; 8 bases are a match to TRBD1. The CDR3 is 16 amino acids. Germline CDR1 is LNHDA and CDR2 is SQIVND (reference sequence). V shed 1 base and J 0 bases; nucleotides not matched to a gene: 3. Written as DNA, the CDR3 is TGTGCCAGTAGTATAGGACAGGGGTATAGCACAGATACGCAGTATTTT. Translated, it gives CASSIGQGYSTDTQYF.

This clone was picked up a small number of times. The rearrangement joins TRBV5-4 to TRBJ1-2; D remains ambiguous. From germline, CDR1 is SGHNT and CDR2 YYREEE (reference sequence). V lost 0 bases, J lost 3 bases, and 9 bases lay in between. CDR3 length: 14 residues. CDR3 nucleotides: TGTGCCAGCAGCTTGGACGCGGCTTACTATGGCTACACCTTC. As protein: CASSLDAAYYGYTF.

The chain has TRBV7-2 and TRBJ1-1; D is unresolved. V was cut by 3 bases and J by 1 base, with 6 bases left in between. This CDR3 region has 13 residues. Germline CDR1 SGHTA, CDR2 FQGNSA. In DNA form, the CDR3 reads TGTGCCAGCAGCTTCGACTGGAACACTGAAGCTTTCTTT. Translating it yields CASSFDWNTEAFF.

This clone was recorded a few times. The chain carries TRBV6-1 and TRBJ1-4; TRBD1 aligns across 9 bases. The CDR3 contains 16 residues. V dropped 2 bases and J dropped 11; count of bases not matched to a gene: 12. Germline CDR1 and CDR2: MNHNS and SASEGT. This CDR3 is CASSESRGTGRGKLFF. The CDR3 region has the DNA TGTGCCAGCAGTGAAAGTCGGGGGACAGGGAGAGGGAAACTGTTTTTT.

In its sample, this clone was seen a few times. This chain joins TRBV6-5 and TRBJ2-3, with 9 bases lining up with TRBD1. This CDR3 is built from 14 residues. After removal of 5 bases from V and 3 bases from J, the junction contained 3 bases not matched to a gene. The germline V gene encodes CDR1 MNHEY and CDR2 SVGAGI. CDR3 nucleotide sequence: TGTGCCAGCAGTCTTGGACAGGGGACAGATACGCAGTATTTT. This sequence encodes CASSLGQGTDTQYF.

This chain joins TRBV7-9 and TRBJ2-7; 9 nucleotides align to TRBD1. Germline V gives CDR1 SEHNR, CDR2 FQNEAQ (reference sequence). CDR3 length: 14 residues. J lost 5 bases, V lost 5 bases, and 7 bases had no gene match. The CDR3 sequence: CASSPGTGRDEQYF. The CDR3 nucleotides are TGTGCCAGCAGCCCCGGGACAGGGCGAGACGAGCAGTACTTC.